The 11 T cell receptor beta chains reported below all come from one sample, sequenced in a study of blood T cell repertoires in COVID-19. The data were produced by immunoSEQ multiplex PCR, yet TCRdb's version contains in-frame clones alone and is incomplete. The data contain about 250,000 clones, 75% to 90% of them seen just once; the ten biggest clones take up approximately 4.2%. The sample was PBMCs or T cells enriched from blood (not recorded which). These receptors all come from a woman aged 30 to 39 who had recovered from COVID-19.

The chain carries TRBV29-1 and TRBJ2-3; 10 nucleotides match TRBD2. This CDR3 is built from 15 residues. The V segment lost 0 bases and the J segment 5 bases; nucleotides outside the gene matches: 5. Germline V gives CDR1 SQVTM, CDR2 ANQGSEA. The CDR3 loop reads CSVEEWSGGGDTQYF. DNA of the CDR3: TGCAGCGTTGAAGAATGGAGCGGGGGGGGAGATACGCAGTATTTT.

V is TRBV5-1 and J is TRBJ2-7; TRBD1 agrees at 10 bases. Germline V gene lookup returns CDR1 SGHRS and CDR2 YFSETQ. This CDR3 has 17 residues. V shed 2 bases and J 1 base; nucleotides not matched to a gene: 9. The CDR3: CASSLGQGGKGSYEQYF. The CDR3 nucleotides read TGCGCCAGCAGCTTAGGACAGGGGGGCAAGGGTTCCTACGAGCAGTACTTC.

This chain connects TRBV6-5 to TRBJ1-4; 11 nucleotides line up with TRBD1. Germline lookup yields CDR1 MNHEY and CDR2 SVGAGI. The V and J ends lost 2 bases and 7 bases, in that order; junction bases with no gene match: 3. The CDR3 is 15 residues long. CDR3 DNA sequence: TGTGCCAGCAGTTACGGGGGACAGGGGGGTGAAAAACTGTTTTTT. Its protein is CASSYGGQGGEKLFF.

This clone was observed a few times. This chain links TRBV18 with TRBJ1-5; 9 nucleotides match TRBD1. CDR3 length: 16 amino acids. Germline V lookup: CDR1 KGHSH, CDR2 LQKENI. V shed 6 bases and J 6 bases; nucleotides not matched to a gene: 12. The CDR3 DNA reads as TGTGCCAGCTCCCCGGACCCGGACAGGGGACGTCAGCCCCAGCATTTT. Translating it yields CASSPDPDRGRQPQHF.

V gene TRBV19 combines with J gene TRBJ2-5; D is possibly TRBD2 (5 bases). The CDR3 runs to 15 residues. The V end lost 10 bases, the J end lost 5 bases, and 23 bases lay between the germline ends. Germline V CDR1 and CDR2: LNHDA, SQIVND (reference sequence). The CDR3 sequence is CATTQGGWSGETQYF. The CDR3 DNA follows: TGTGCCACCACTCAAGGAGGTTGGTCCGGGGAGACCCAGTACTTC.

This clone was seen a single time. This rearrangement joins TRBV19 to TRBJ1-2; TRBD1 is a possible D gene (5 bases). Between the trimmed V and J ends, which lost 5 bases and 6 bases, there was a span of 22 bases. CDR3 length: 16 amino acids. The V gene's germline CDR1 is LNHDA and CDR2 SQIVND (reference sequence). The CDR3 reads CASSSKGPVGGDGYTF. DNA of the CDR3: TGTGCCAGTAGTTCGAAAGGGCCGGTTGGGGGGGATGGCTACACCTTC. Variable domain in full (rest from reference TRBV19 and TRBJ1-2): DGGITQSPKYLFRKEGQNVTLSCEQNLNHDAMYWYRQDPGQGLRLIYYSQIVNDFQKGDIAEGYSVSREKKESFPLTVTSAQKNPTAFYLCASSSKGPVGGDGYTFGSGTRLTVV.

The chain carries TRBV5-3 and TRBJ1-2; 9 bases agree with TRBD1. TRBV5-3 falls under the ORF class, with uncertain function. After removal of 0 bases from V and 3 bases from J, the junction contained 12 bases not matched to a gene. The CDR3 has 18 residues. This CDR3 reads CARSLARGQGVIYYGYTF. In DNA form, the CDR3 reads TGTGCCAGAAGCTTGGCGCGGGGACAGGGAGTGATCTACTATGGCTACACCTTC.

The chain couples TRBV30 to TRBJ2-3, with a possible D match to TRBD1 (6 bases). Trimming shortened V by 6 bases and J by 1 base, and 17 bases separated the two germline ends. The CDR3 length is 15 residues. Germline V gene sequence: CDR1 GTSNPN, CDR2 SVGIG (reference sequence). CDR3 sequence (DNA): TGTGCCTGCCCAAGTAGTGAGGGGGGCACAGATACGCAGTATTTT. Amino acids: CACPSSEGGTDTQYF.

V usage is TRBV2 and J usage is TRBJ2-7, with TRBD1 matching over 8 bases. The CDR3 totals 16 residues. CDR1 SNHLY and CDR2 FYNNEI come from the germline V gene. The V segment lost 2 bases and the J segment 4 bases; nucleotides outside the gene matches: 10. The CDR3 region is CASSERGAGGRYEQYF. DNA for the CDR3: TGTGCCAGCAGTGAAAGGGGGGCAGGGGGCCGGTACGAGCAGTACTTC.

V is TRBV19 and J is TRBJ1-6, with TRBD1 matching over 9 bases. The CDR3 totals 13 residues. CDR1 LNHDA and CDR2 SQIVND come from the germline V gene (reference sequence). Trimming at V came to 7 bases and at J to 8 bases, leaving 3 bases not matched to a gene. The CDR3: CASKGQGDSPLHF. The CDR3 DNA follows: TGTGCCAGTAAGGGACAGGGAGATTCACCCCTCCACTTT. Full variable domain (rest looked up from reference TRBV19 and TRBJ1-6): DGGITQSPKYLFRKEGQNVTLSCEQNLNHDAMYWYRQDPGQGLRLIYYSQIVNDFQKGDIAEGYSVSREKKESFPLTVTSAQKNPTAFYLCASKGQGDSPLHFGNGTRLTVT.

The rearrangement links TRBV2 to TRBJ1-1; D call uncertain. Germline-derived CDR1 and CDR2 are SNHLY and FYNNEI. The CDR3 length is 14 residues. V gave up 8 bases and J gave up 0 bases, with 13 bases separating them. The CDR3 spells CASVGSPMNTEAFF. The CDR3 nucleotides are TGTGCCAGCGTGGGCAGCCCCATGAACACTGAAGCTTTCTTT.